This is a list of T cell receptor beta chains from one sample in a study of breast tumors, draining lymph nodes, adjacent tissues. TCRdb called the multiplex PCR reads again in MiXCR, with one record for every CDR3 protein. The data show around 130,000 distinct CDR3 sequences, about 20% seen once. The sequencing sample was made of axillary lymph node tissue. The receptors were sampled from a female donor with breast cancer. Some clones in this sample may be carry-over from other donors' samples. Each CDR3 is given with its conserved first and last residue. The D gene is left open where the match is weak. The size entry is marked missing in some rows and otherwise reads once, few, many or a size class.

>TRBV6-1|-|TRBJ1-2|-
CASRVSDNYSYTF
TGTGCCAGCAGGGTCTCAGACAACTATAGCTACACCTTC
>TRBV2|-|TRBJ2-7|many
CASKRAYEQYF
TGTGCCAGCAAACGGGCCTACGAGCAGTACTTC
>TRBV7-9|-|TRBJ1-5|many
CASSGDEQPQHF
TGTGCCAGCAGCGGAGACGAACAGCCCCAGCATTTT
>TRBV12-3/TRBV12-4|-|TRBJ2-1|many
CASSTIGLNEQFF
TGTGCCAGCAGTACTATCGGCCTCAATGAGCAGTTCTTC
>TRBV4-1|-|TRBJ2-7|once
CASSPDKVPYEQYF
TGCGCCAGCAGCCCCGACAAGGTTCCCTACGAGCAGTACTTC
>TRBV11-2|TRBD2|TRBJ2-1|many
CASRTSGRNEQFF
TGTGCCAGCAGGACTAGCGGGAGGAATGAGCAGTTCTTC
>TRBV20-1|TRBD2|TRBJ2-7|many
CSALLAGGFYEQYF
TGCAGTGCTCTTCTAGCGGGAGGGTTCTACGAGCAGTACTTC
>TRBV4-1|TRBD1|TRBJ1-3|many
CASSQARTGGNTIYF
TGCGCCAGCAGCCAGGCCCGGACAGGGGGAAACACCATATATTTT
>TRBV11-3|TRBD1|TRBJ2-7|many
CASSLGPGGSYEQYF
TGTGCCAGCAGCTTAGGGCCAGGGGGCTCCTACGAGCAGTACTTC
>TRBV20-1|-|TRBJ2-3|many
CSASPGTHTDTQYF
TGCAGTGCTAGCCCCGGGACCCACACAGATACGCAGTATTTT
>TRBV2|TRBD2|TRBJ2-4|few
CASSRRGGTTKDIQYF
TGTGCCAGCAGTAGGCGGGGGGGAACGACCAAAGACATTCAGTACTTC